A selection of T cell receptor beta chains follows, all from one sample in a study of human CD4 T cells and Enterobacteriaceae. Clones were sequenced by immunoSEQ multiplex PCR, and TCRdb holds only the in-frame ones, with some missing. The table records 27,000 or so clones, about four fifths of them present only once. Material: memory CD4+ T cells from blood. All receptors come from a human donor in good health. Each CDR3 is given with its conserved first and last residue. A D gene is named only where the DNA matches it firmly. The listing skips clone size in some rows; elsewhere it reads once, few, many or a size class.

CDR3 DNA | CDR3 protein | J gene | D gene | V gene | clone size
TGTGCCAGCAGATCAGGACGAGAAGAGACCCAGTACTTC | CASRSGREETQYF | TRBJ2-5 | . | TRBV2 | .
TGTGCCAGCGGCAGGGGCAATGAGCAGTTCTTC | CASGRGNEQFF | TRBJ2-1 | . | TRBV7-3 | once
TGTGCCAGCTCACCAAGAGCGGGAGCTTACAATGAGCAGTTCTTC | CASSPRAGAYNEQFF | TRBJ2-1 | TRBD2 | TRBV18 | .
TGTGCCAGCAGTGTCTCCGGGACAGTCAATCAGCCCCAGCATTTT | CASSVSGTVNQPQHF | TRBJ1-5 | TRBD1 | TRBV6-1 | .
TGTGCCTGGGCTGACAGTTACGAGCAGTACTTC | CAWADSYEQYF | TRBJ2-7 | . | TRBV30 | .
TGTGCCAGCAGCTTACGTGCCAGATTAGCGGAGACCTACGAGCAGTACTTC | CASSLRARLAETYEQYF | TRBJ2-7 | . | TRBV5-6 | .
TGTGCTAGTGGTTTGCTGAGAAGTAATTCTGGAAACACCATATATTTT | CASGLLRSNSGNTIYF | TRBJ1-3 | . | TRBV12-5 | few
TGTGCCTGGAATAGGGTTGGGGGAAACACCATATATTTT | CAWNRVGGNTIYF | TRBJ1-3 | . | TRBV30 | .
TGTGCCAGCTCACCACCGAGCGCATACACAGATACGCAGTATTTT | CASSPPSAYTDTQYF | TRBJ2-3 | . | TRBV18 | few
TGTGCCAGCAGCCCCCGACTAGCGGTTATGACAGATACGCAGTATTTT | CASSPRLAVMTDTQYF | TRBJ2-3 | TRBD2 | TRBV9 | .
TGCGCCAGCAGCCAGGGGCTCATGCGGAGGGAGCGGGAGGTTACGCAGTATTTT | CASSQGLMRREREVTQYF | TRBJ2-3 | TRBD2 | TRBV4-1 | .
TGTGCCATCAGTGATTTGGGACAGGGGGCCGGAGAGACCCAGTACTTC | CAISDLGQGAGETQYF | TRBJ2-5 | TRBD1 | TRBV10-3 | .
TGTGCCTGGAGTGTCCGGACAGGGAGGAACACAGATACGCAGTATTTT | CAWSVRTGRNTDTQYF | TRBJ2-3 | TRBD1 | TRBV30 | once
TGTGCCTGGAGTCGATCACCGAGAGGAAGGACTGAAGCTTTCTTT | CAWSRSPRGRTEAFF | TRBJ1-1 | . | TRBV30 | .
TGCAGCGTTGAAGCACCGCAGTATTTT | CSVEAPQYF | TRBJ2-3 | . | TRBV29-1 | .
TGTGCCAGCAGCTTAGGCAGGGAGCGGGAAAAACTGTTTTTT | CASSLGREREKLFF | TRBJ1-4 | . | TRBV7-9 | few
TGCGCCAGCAGGCAATCCGGGACAGGGAAGGATCAGCCCCAGCATTTT | CASRQSGTGKDQPQHF | TRBJ1-5 | TRBD1 | TRBV23-1 | .
TGTGCCAGCAGCAAAGATTCCGGGACCTTCTACTCTCCCCTCCACTTT | CASSKDSGTFYSPLHF | TRBJ1-6 | . | TRBV5-4 | .
TGTGCCAGCAGCGTAGCAACGGTCGACGAGCAGTACTTC | CASSVATVDEQYF | TRBJ2-7 | . | TRBV9 | .
TGTGCCAGCGGACCCCGGGACAGGGGTTACGAGCAGTACTTC | CASGPRDRGYEQYF | TRBJ2-7 | TRBD1 | TRBV2 | .
TGTGCCAGCAGTTCCATAGCCCGAAGAATACACAATGAGCAGTTCTTC | CASSSIARRIHNEQFF | TRBJ2-1 | . | TRBV27 | .
TGCGCCAGCAGTGAGACTCGAAAAGCTAGCACAGATACGCAGTATTTT | CASSETRKASTDTQYF | TRBJ2-3 | . | TRBV10-1 | .
TGTGCCAGCTCACCACCGCGTAACGCCGGGGAGCTGTTTTTT | CASSPPRNAGELFF | TRBJ2-2 | . | TRBV18 | .
TGTGCCAGCAGCAAAGGAATGGACCTGACCCCTTACGAGCAGTACTTC | CASSKGMDLTPYEQYF | TRBJ2-7 | . | TRBV21-1 | .
TGTGCCAGCAGCTTCATGAGGGGAAACCAGCCCCAGCATTTT | CASSFMRGNQPQHF | TRBJ1-5 | . | TRBV5-8 | .
TGTGCCAGCAGCCGACAGAGCCAAGGGAAATACTTC | CASSRQSQGKYF | TRBJ2-7 | . | TRBV2 | .
TGTGCCAGCAGCCGATCGGGACAGGGGATCGGAGAGACCCAGTACTTC | CASSRSGQGIGETQYF | TRBJ2-5 | TRBD1 | TRBV7-9 | .
TGTGCCAGCAGACCGGGACTAGCGGGAGGGCCAATGGGAGAGCAGTACTTC | CASRPGLAGGPMGEQYF | TRBJ2-7 | TRBD2 | TRBV9 | .
TGTGCCACCAGCAGAGATCGAACGGCCACCGGGGAGCTGTTTTTT | CATSRDRTATGELFF | TRBJ2-2 | . | TRBV15 | .
TGCGCCAGCAGCTTGGGCAGGGGCGATGGCTACACCTTC | CASSLGRGDGYTF | TRBJ1-2 | . | TRBV5-1 | few
TGTGCCAGCAGCTCCCAGCCGCAGGGCACAGATACGCAGTATTTT | CASSSQPQGTDTQYF | TRBJ2-3 | . | TRBV7-6 | once
TGTGCCAGCAGCATCGTCCCTACGCAGTATTTT | CASSIVPTQYF | TRBJ2-3 | . | TRBV21-1 | .
TGTGCCAGCAGTCCCGGGGGGCCGAACAATGAGCAGTTCTTC | CASSPGGPNNEQFF | TRBJ2-1 | . | TRBV6-6 | .
TGTGCCAGCAGCCGAGCAGGACTAGCGAGGTACAATGAGCAGTTCTTC | CASSRAGLARYNEQFF | TRBJ2-1 | TRBD2 | TRBV14 | .
TGCGCCAGCAGCTTGGCTGCGGGTGTCGGGGAGCTGTTTTTT | CASSLAAGVGELFF | TRBJ2-2 | . | TRBV5-1 | .
TGTGCCAGCAGTGATTTAATTTCGGATACGCAGTATTTT | CASSDLISDTQYF | TRBJ2-3 | . | TRBV6-1 | .
TGTGCCAGCAGCTTAGTCGGAGCGGAGGAGGAGACCCAGTACTTC | CASSLVGAEEETQYF | TRBJ2-5 | . | TRBV7-2 | .